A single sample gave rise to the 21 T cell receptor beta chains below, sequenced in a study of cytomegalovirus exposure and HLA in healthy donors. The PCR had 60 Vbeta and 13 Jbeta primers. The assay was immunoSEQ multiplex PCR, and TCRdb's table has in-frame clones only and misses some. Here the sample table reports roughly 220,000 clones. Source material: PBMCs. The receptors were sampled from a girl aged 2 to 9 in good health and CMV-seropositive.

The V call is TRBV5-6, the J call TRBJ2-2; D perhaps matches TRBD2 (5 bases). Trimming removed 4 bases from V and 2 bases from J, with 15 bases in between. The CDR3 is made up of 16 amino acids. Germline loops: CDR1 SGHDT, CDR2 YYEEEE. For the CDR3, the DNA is TGTGCCAGCAGCCGGAGGTGGGGTTTAAACACCGGGGAGCTGTTTTTT. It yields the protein CASSRRWGLNTGELFF.

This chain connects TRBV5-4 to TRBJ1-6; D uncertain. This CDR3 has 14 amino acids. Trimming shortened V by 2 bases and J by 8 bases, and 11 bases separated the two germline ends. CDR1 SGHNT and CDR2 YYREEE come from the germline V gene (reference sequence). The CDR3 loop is CASSLTGPDSPLHF. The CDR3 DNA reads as TGTGCCAGCAGCTTAACTGGGCCGGATTCACCCCTCCACTTT.

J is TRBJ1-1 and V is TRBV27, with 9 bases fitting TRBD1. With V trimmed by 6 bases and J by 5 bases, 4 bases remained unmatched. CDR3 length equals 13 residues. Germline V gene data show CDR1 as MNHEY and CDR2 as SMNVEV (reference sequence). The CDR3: CASRRTGETEAFF. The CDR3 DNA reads TGTGCCAGCAGGAGGACAGGGGAGACTGAAGCTTTCTTT.

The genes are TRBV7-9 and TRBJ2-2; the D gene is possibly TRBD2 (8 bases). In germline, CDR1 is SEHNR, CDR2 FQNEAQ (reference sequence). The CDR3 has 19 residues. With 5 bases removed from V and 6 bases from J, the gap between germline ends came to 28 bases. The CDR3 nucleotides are TGTGCCAGCAGCCCGGGACAGATGACGGGACTAGGAGGTTCCGGGGAGCTGTTTTTT. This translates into CASSPGQMTGLGGSGELFF. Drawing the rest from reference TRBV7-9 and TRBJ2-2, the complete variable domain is DTGVSQNPRHKITKRGQNVTFRCDPISEHNRLYWYRQTLGQGPEFLTYFQNEAQLEKSRLLSDRFSAERPKGSFSTLEIQRTEQGDSAMYLCASSPGQMTGLGGSGELFFGEGSRLTVL.

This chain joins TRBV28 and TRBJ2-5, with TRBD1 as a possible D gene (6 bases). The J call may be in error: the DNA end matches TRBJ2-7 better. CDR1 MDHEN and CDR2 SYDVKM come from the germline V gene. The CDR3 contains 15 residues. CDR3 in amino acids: CASSPHRVSSYEQYF. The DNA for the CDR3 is TGTGCCAGCAGTCCCCACAGGGTCAGCTCCTACGAGCAGTACTTC.

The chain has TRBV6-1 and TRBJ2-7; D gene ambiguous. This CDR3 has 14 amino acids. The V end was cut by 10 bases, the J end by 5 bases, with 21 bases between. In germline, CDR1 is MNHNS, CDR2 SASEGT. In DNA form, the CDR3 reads TGTGCCACCGCCCCTAGTTGGAGCTCTCACGAGCAGTACTTC. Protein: CATAPSWSSHEQYF.

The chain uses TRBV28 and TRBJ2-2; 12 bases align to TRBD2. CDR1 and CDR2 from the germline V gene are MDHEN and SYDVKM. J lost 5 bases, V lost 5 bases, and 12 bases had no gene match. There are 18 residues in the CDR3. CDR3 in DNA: TGTGCCAGCAGTCTAGACCTAGCGGGAGGGCCCGGAACCGGGGAGCTGTTTTTT. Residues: CASSLDLAGGPGTGELFF. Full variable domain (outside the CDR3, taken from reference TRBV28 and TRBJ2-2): DVKVTQSSRYLVKRTGEKVFLECVQDMDHENMFWYRQDPGLGLRLIYFSYDVKMKEKGDIPEGYSVSREKKERFSLILESASTNQTSMYLCASSLDLAGGPGTGELFFGEGSRLTVL.

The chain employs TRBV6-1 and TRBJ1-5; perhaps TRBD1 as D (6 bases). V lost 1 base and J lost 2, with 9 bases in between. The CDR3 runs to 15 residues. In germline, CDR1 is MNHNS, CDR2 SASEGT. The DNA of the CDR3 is TGTGCCAGCAGTGAAGGGGACACTCGCAATCAGCCCCAGCATTTT. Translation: CASSEGDTRNQPQHF.

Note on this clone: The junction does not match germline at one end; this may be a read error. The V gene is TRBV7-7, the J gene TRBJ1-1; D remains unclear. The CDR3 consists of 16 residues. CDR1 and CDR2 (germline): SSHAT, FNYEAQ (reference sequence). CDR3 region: CASSQIVINRNTEAFF. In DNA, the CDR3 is TGTGCTAGCAGCCAGATAGTCATTAACAGGAACACTGAAGCTTTCTTT.

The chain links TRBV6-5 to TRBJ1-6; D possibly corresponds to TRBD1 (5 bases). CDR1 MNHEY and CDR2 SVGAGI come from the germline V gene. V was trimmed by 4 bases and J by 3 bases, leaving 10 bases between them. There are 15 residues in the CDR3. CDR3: CASSSSQGYNSPLHF. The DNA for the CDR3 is TGTGCCAGCAGTTCGTCGCAGGGCTATAATTCACCCCTCCACTTT.

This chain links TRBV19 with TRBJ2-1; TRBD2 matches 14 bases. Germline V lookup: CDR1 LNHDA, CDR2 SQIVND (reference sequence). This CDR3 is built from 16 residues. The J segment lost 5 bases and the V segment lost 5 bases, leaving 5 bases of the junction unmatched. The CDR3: CASSLGLAGDNNEQFF. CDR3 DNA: TGTGCCAGTAGTTTGGGACTAGCGGGAGACAACAATGAGCAGTTCTTC.

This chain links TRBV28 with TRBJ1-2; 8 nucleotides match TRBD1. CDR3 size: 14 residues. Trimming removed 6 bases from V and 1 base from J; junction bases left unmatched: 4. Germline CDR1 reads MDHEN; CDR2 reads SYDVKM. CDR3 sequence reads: CASRLTGVNYGYTF. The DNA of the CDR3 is TGTGCCAGCAGGCTGACAGGGGTTAACTATGGCTACACCTTC.

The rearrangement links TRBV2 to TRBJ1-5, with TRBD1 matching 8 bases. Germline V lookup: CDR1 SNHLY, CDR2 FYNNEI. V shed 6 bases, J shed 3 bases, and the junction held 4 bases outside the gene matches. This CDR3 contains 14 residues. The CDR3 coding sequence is TGTGCCAGCAGCGGACAGGGTATCAATCAGCCCCAGCATTTT. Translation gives CASSGQGINQPQHF. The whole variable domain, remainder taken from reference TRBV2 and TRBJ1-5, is EPEVTQTPSHQVTQMGQEVILRCVPISNHLYFYWYRQILGQKVEFLVSFYNNEISEKSEIFDDQFSVERPDGSNFTLKIRSTKLEDSAMYFCASSGQGINQPQHFGDGTRLSIL.

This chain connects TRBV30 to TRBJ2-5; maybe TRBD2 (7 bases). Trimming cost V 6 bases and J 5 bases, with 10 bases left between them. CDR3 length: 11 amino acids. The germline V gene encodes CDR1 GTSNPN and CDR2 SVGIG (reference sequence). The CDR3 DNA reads TGTGCCTGCCCGGGGGGCGAGACCCAGTACTTC. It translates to CACPGGETQYF.

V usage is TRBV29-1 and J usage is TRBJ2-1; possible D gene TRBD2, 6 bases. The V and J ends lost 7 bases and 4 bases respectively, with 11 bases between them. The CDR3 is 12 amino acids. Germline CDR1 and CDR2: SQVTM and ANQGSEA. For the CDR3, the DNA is TGCAGCGGAATGGGACTGTACAATGAGCAGTTCTTC. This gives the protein CSGMGLYNEQFF.

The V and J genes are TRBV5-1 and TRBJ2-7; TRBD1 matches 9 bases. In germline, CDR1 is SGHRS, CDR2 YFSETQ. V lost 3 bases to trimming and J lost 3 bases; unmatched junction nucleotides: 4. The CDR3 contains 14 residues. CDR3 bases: TGCGCCAGCAGCTCCGGGACAGGGTACTACGAGCAGTACTTC. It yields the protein CASSSGTGYYEQYF.

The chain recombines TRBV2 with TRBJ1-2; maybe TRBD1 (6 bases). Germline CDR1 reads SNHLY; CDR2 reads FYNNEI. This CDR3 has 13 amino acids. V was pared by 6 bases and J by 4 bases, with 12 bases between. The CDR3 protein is CASRPGHLYGYTF. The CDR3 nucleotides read TGTGCCAGCAGGCCGGGACACCTCTATGGCTACACCTTC.

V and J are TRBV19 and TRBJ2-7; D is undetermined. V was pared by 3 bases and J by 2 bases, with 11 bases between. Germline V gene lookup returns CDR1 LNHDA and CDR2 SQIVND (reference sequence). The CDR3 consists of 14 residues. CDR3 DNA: TGTGCCAGTAGTATTTTCGCGGCTACCTACGAGCAGTACTTC. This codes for CASSIFAATYEQYF.

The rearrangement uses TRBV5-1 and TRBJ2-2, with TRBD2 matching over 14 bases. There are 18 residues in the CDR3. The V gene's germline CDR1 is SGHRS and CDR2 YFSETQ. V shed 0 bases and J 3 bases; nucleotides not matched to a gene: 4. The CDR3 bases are TGCGCCAGCAGCTTGGGACTAGCGGGAGGGCCGCACACCGGGGAGCTGTTTTTT. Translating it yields CASSLGLAGGPHTGELFF.

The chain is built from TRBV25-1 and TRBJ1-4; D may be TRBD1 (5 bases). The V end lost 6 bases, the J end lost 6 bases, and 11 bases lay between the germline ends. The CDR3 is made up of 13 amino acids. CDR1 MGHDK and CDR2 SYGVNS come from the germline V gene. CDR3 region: CASRRGSDEKLFF. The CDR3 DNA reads TGTGCCAGCAGACGGGGGTCGGATGAAAAACTGTTTTTT.

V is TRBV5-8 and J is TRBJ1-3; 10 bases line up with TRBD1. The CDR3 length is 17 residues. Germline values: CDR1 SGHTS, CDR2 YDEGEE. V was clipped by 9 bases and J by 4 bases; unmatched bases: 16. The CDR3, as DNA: TGTGCCAACCCCCGGGACAGGGGACCTACGTGGGGAAACACCATATATTTT. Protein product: CANPRDRGPTWGNTIYF.